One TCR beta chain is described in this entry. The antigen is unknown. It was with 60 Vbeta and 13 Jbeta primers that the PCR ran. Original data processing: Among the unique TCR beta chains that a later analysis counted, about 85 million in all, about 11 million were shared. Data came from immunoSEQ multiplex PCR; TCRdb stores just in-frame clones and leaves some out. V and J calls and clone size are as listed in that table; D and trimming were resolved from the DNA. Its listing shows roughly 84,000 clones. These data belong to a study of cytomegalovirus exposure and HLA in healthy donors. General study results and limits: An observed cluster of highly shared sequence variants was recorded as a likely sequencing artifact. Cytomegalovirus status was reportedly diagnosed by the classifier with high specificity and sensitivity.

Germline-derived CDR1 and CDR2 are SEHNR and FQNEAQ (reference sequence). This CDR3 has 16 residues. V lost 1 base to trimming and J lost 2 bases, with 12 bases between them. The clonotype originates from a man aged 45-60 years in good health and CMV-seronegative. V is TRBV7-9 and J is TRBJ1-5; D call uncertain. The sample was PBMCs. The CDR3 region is CASSLGRVTGNQPQHF. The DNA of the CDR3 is TGTGCCAGCAGCTTAGGGAGGGTTACCGGCAATCAGCCCCAGCATTTT.